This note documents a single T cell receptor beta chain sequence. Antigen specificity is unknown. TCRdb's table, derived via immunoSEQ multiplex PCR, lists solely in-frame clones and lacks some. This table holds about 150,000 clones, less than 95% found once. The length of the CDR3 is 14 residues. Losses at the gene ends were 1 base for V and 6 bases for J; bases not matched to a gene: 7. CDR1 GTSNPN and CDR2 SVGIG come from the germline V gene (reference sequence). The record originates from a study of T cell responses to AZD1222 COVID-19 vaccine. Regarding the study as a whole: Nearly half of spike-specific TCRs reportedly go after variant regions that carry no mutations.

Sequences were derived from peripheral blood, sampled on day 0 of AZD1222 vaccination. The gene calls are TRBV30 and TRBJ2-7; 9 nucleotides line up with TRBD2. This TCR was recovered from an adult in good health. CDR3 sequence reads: CAWSEGLAIGEQYV. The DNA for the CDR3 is TGTGCCTGGAGTGAAGGACTAGCGATAGGCGAGCAGTACGTC.